The 14 T cell receptor beta chains below were found in one sample sequenced in a study of cytomegalovirus exposure and HLA in healthy donors (dated by TCRdb to about 2017). Libraries were prepared through the immunoSEQ multiplex PCR assay. A mixture of 60 forward primers for TCR Vbeta segments and 13 reverse primers for TCR Jbeta segments was used in the multiplex PCR. TCRdb holds this immuneACCESS table with in-frame rearrangements only. Some clones are missing; in checked studies, unresolved V genes explain under half, and the rest has no known cause. The sample has some 190,000 clones on record, over 80% of them singletons. The ten largest clonotypes hold 1.3% to 1.5% of the sample. The sample consisted of PBMCs. The receptors derive from a girl aged 5-17 years in good health and CMV-seropositive.

The chain combines TRBV6-5 with TRBJ2-7; D might be TRBD2 (5 bases). V lost 4 bases and J 4 bases, leaving 11 bases between the germline ends. The length of the CDR3 is 13 residues. Germline CDR1 and CDR2: MNHEY and SVGAGI. The CDR3 coding sequence is TGTGCCAGCAGTTCCGGGAACTTATACGAGCAGTACTTC. Its protein is CASSSGNLYEQYF.

A note on this clone: At one end, the junction sequence differs from germline, possibly due to a read error. The chain recombines TRBV9 with TRBJ2-1, with D possibly being TRBD2 (5 bases). CDR3 length: 15 residues. CDR1 and CDR2 (germline): SGDLS, YYNGEE. As DNA, the CDR3 is TGTGCCAGTAGCGTGGCGGGTAACTCCTACAATGAGCAGTTCTTC. Its translation: CASSVAGNSYNEQFF.

This clone was recorded only once. V and J are TRBV2 and TRBJ2-2, with D perhaps matching TRBD1 (6 bases). V lost 7 bases and J 2 bases, leaving 14 bases between the germline ends. The germline V gene encodes CDR1 SNHLY and CDR2 FYNNEI. This CDR3 has 15 amino acids. The CDR3 region is CASKERGTNTGELFF. For the CDR3, the DNA is TGTGCCAGCAAGGAGAGGGGGACCAACACCGGGGAGCTGTTTTTT.

The chain combines TRBV4-2 with TRBJ1-3; D is possibly TRBD1 (6 bases). Trimming stripped 4 bases from V and 0 bases from J, with 22 bases between. Germline-derived CDR1 and CDR2 are LGHNA and YNFKEQ. CDR3 length equals 19 residues. The chain's CDR3 is CASSPPRDRSFRSGNTIYF. CDR3 DNA sequence: TGTGCCAGCAGCCCTCCTCGCGACAGGAGTTTTCGCTCTGGAAACACCATATATTTT.

The rearrangement joins TRBV19 to TRBJ1-1, with D possibly being TRBD1 (5 bases). Trimming stripped 2 bases from V and 5 bases from J, with 9 bases between. The CDR3 spans 13 residues. CDR1 is LNHDA, CDR2 SQIVND, per germline (reference sequence). This CDR3 reads CASSIYGATEAFF. The CDR3 DNA follows: TGTGCCAGTAGTATATATGGGGCGACTGAAGCTTTCTTT.

V is TRBV6-1 and J is TRBJ1-1, with D hard to call. Germline lookup yields CDR1 MNHNS and CDR2 SASEGT. The CDR3 length is 16 residues. Trimming pared 3 bases from V and 2 bases from J, leaving 16 bases between. CDR3 amino acids: CASSDWTSGVNTEAFF. The DNA for the CDR3 is TGTGCCAGCAGTGATTGGACTTCCGGGGTCAACACTGAAGCTTTCTTT.

The rearrangement joins TRBV6-1 to TRBJ1-5, with D possibly being TRBD1 (5 bases). The V and J ends lost 6 bases and 7 bases respectively, with 16 bases between them. The CDR3 totals 14 residues. From germline, CDR1 is MNHNS and CDR2 SASEGT. CDR3 nucleotides: TGTGCCAGCAGCGCTTGGGGGGAGGGGCAGCCCCAGCATTTT. Its protein is CASSAWGEGQPQHF.

The chain uses TRBV4-2 and TRBJ1-5; D gene uncertain. This CDR3 comprises 15 residues. Trimming cost V 3 bases and J 3 bases, with 12 bases left between them. The germline V gene encodes CDR1 LGHNA and CDR2 YNFKEQ. The CDR3 bases are TGTGCCAGCAGCCAGTATGGCCAGGACAATCAGCCCCAGCATTTT. Translating gives CASSQYGQDNQPQHF.

The J gene is TRBJ1-1, the V gene TRBV15; D is perhaps TRBD1 (6 bases). This CDR3 has 13 amino acids. Trimming shortened V by 3 bases and J by 5 bases, and 10 bases separated the two germline ends. Germline CDR1 and CDR2: LNHNV and YYDKDF (reference sequence). The CDR3 nucleotides read TGTGCCACCAGCAGCCAACAGGGAACTGAAGCTTTCTTT. Translated, it gives CATSSQQGTEAFF. Looking up the rest from reference TRBV15 and TRBJ1-1 gives the full variable domain: DAMVIQNPRYQVTQFGKPVTLSCSQTLNHNVMYWYQQKSSQAPKLLFHYYDKDFNNEADTPDNFQSRRPNTSFCFLDIRSPGLGDTAMYLCATSSQQGTEAFFGQGTRLTVV.

This clone was found a few times. The chain combines TRBV7-9 with TRBJ2-3; the match to TRBD2 covers 7 bases. Germline V gene lookup returns CDR1 SEHNR and CDR2 FQNEAQ (reference sequence). With 3 bases clipped from V and 10 bases from J, the junction kept 4 bases outside the gene matches. The CDR3 is 12 amino acids. The CDR3 reads CASSFTGGAQYF. The CDR3 DNA reads as TGTGCCAGCAGCTTTACGGGAGGCGCGCAGTATTTT.

The rearrangement uses TRBV25-1 and TRBJ2-3, with D possibly being TRBD1 (5 bases). Germline CDR1 and CDR2: MGHDK and SYGVNS. The CDR3 runs 14 residues. V was shortened by 2 bases and J by 5 bases, with 11 bases between the two germline ends. This CDR3 reads CASSEGQGGDTQYF. In DNA, the CDR3 is TGTGCCAGCAGTGAAGGCCAGGGTGGAGATACGCAGTATTTT.

V usage is TRBV29-1 and J usage is TRBJ2-2; a weak D match, TRBD2 (5 bases). The CDR3 is made up of 13 amino acids. The germline V gene has CDR1 SQVTM and CDR2 ANQGSEA. The germline V and J ends were trimmed by 7 bases and 3 bases, with 12 bases remaining between them. CDR3 bases: TGCAGCGGAGTCCGGGAAGACACCGGGGAGCTGTTTTTT. Translating it yields CSGVREDTGELFF.

There are a few counts of this clone. V usage is TRBV5-1 and J usage is TRBJ2-3; 11 bases map to TRBD1. V was pared by 3 bases and J by 5 bases, with 8 bases of the junction left unmatched. The length of the CDR3 is 16 residues. Germline values: CDR1 SGHRS, CDR2 YFSETQ. The CDR3 is CASSSVDRGLGDTQYF. The DNA of the CDR3 is TGCGCCAGCAGCTCTGTGGACAGGGGGCTCGGAGATACGCAGTATTTT.

The chain uses TRBV28 and TRBJ1-6; 8 positions agree with TRBD1. CDR3 size: 17 residues. CDR1 is MDHEN and CDR2 is SYDVKM in the germline V gene. V was clipped by 4 bases and J by 10 bases; unmatched bases: 15. CDR3 bases: TGTGCCAGCAGTTACCGGGACAGGTACCGGGGTAACTCACCCCTCCACTTT. This gives the protein CASSYRDRYRGNSPLHF.